Listed here are 24 T cell receptor beta chains from one sample, sequenced in a study of blood T cell repertoires in COVID-19. The assay was immunoSEQ multiplex PCR, and TCRdb's table has in-frame clones only and misses some. The repertoire has about 200,000 clones, around 82% of them found once; the top ten carry around 5.1%. Sequencing used peripheral blood. These receptors originate from an older woman with acute or convalescent COVID-19.

This sequence joins TRBV5-1 and TRBJ2-2, with TRBD2 identical over 12 bases. CDR3 length: 17 residues. V gave up 0 bases and J gave up 3 bases; unmatched junction bases: 3. Germline CDR1 is SGHRS and CDR2 is YFSETQ. The CDR3 reads CASSLVLAGGHTGELFF. CDR3 nucleotide sequence: TGCGCCAGCAGCTTGGTACTAGCGGGAGGCCACACCGGGGAGCTGTTTTTT.

The chain links TRBV27 to TRBJ2-1, with 12 bases lining up with TRBD2. Germline loops: CDR1 MNHEY, CDR2 SMNVEV (reference sequence). Germline trimming cut 0 bases from V and 7 bases from J; bases unmatched to any gene: 4. The CDR3 sequence is 16 residues long. The CDR3 DNA follows: TGTGCCAGCAGTTTATCATGGACTAGCGGGATTAATGAGCAGTTCTTC. Residues: CASSLSWTSGINEQFF.

The V gene is TRBV7-6, the J gene TRBJ1-1, with D uncertain. V was clipped by 2 bases and J by 5 bases, with 6 bases between them. Germline-derived CDR1 and CDR2 are SGHVS and FNYEAQ. The CDR3 spans 12 residues. CDR3 coding DNA: TGTGCCAGCAGCTTACTACGGACTGAAGCTTTCTTT. It specifies CASSLLRTEAFF. The full variable domain, completed using reference TRBV7-6 and TRBJ1-1, is GAGVSQSPRYKVTKRGQDVALRCDPISGHVSLYWYRQALGQGPEFLTYFNYEAQQDKSGLPNDRFSAERPEGSISTLTIQRTEQRDSAMYRCASSLLRTEAFFGQGTRLTVV.

The chain employs TRBV27 and TRBJ2-1, with 11 nucleotides matching TRBD2. Per germline, CDR1 MNHEY and CDR2 SMNVEV (reference sequence). The CDR3 totals 14 residues. V lost 5 bases, J lost 9 bases, and 6 bases stayed unmatched. In DNA, the CDR3 is TGTGCCAGCAGTATATGGACTAGCGGGCTTGAGCAGTTCTTC. Its translation: CASSIWTSGLEQFF.

The rearrangement links TRBV6-1 to TRBJ2-6; a possible D gene is TRBD1 (6 bases). Trimming stripped 2 bases from V and 0 bases from J, with 11 bases between. Germline V CDR1 and CDR2: MNHNS, SASEGT. CDR3 length: 17 amino acids. The CDR3 DNA sequence: TGTGCCAGCAGTGAAATGGGACAAATCTCTGGGGCCAACGTCCTGACTTTC. It translates to CASSEMGQISGANVLTF.

The chain joins TRBV27 to TRBJ2-7, with D perhaps matching TRBD2 (6 bases). Germline loops: CDR1 MNHEY, CDR2 SMNVEV (reference sequence). The CDR3 contains 18 residues. V was cut by 5 bases and J by 2 bases, with 25 bases left in between. CDR3 coding DNA: TGTGCCAGCAGTGCCTATAGCCGCACTAGCTCCTCCCCCTACGAGCAGTACTTC. Protein product: CASSAYSRTSSSPYEQYF.

V is TRBV9 and J is TRBJ2-2; weak D call: TRBD2 (6 bases). Germline V gene data show CDR1 as SGDLS and CDR2 as YYNGEE. This CDR3 is 15 amino acids long. V lost 0 bases, J lost 7 bases, and 13 bases lay in between. CDR3 DNA: TGTGCCAGCAGCGTAGTCCCCGGGAGTGGCGGGGAGCTGTTTTTT. Residues: CASSVVPGSGGELFF.

A single count supports this clone. V is TRBV7-9 and J is TRBJ2-1; no clear D gene. The CDR3 runs to 12 residues. Germline CDR1 and CDR2: SEHNR and FQNEAQ (reference sequence). Trimming pared 2 bases from V and 6 bases from J, leaving 5 bases between. The DNA of the CDR3 is TGTGCCAGCAGCTTACAGGTCAATGAGCAGTTCTTC. As protein: CASSLQVNEQFF. Together with reference TRBV7-9 and TRBJ2-1, the CDR3 gives the full variable domain: DTGVSQNPRHKITKRGQNVTFRCDPISEHNRLYWYRQTLGQGPEFLTYFQNEAQLEKSRLLSDRFSAERPKGSFSTLEIQRTEQGDSAMYLCASSLQVNEQFFGPGTRLTVL.

This clone was seen only a few times. The DNA for the CDR3 is TGTGCCAGCAGCTCCTCCCTGACTAGCGGGAGCTACGAGCAGTACTTC. This gives the protein CASSSSLTSGSYEQYF. The J gene is TRBJ2-7, the V gene TRBV7-9; 12 nucleotides agree with TRBD2. J was trimmed by 3 bases and V by 4 bases; bases with no gene match: 7. The germline V gene encodes CDR1 SEHNR and CDR2 FQNEAQ (reference sequence). This CDR3 comprises 16 residues.

This chain links TRBV18 with TRBJ1-3, with 7 positions matching TRBD1. The CDR3 loop spans 18 amino acids. Germline V lookup: CDR1 KGHSH, CDR2 LQKENI. V dropped 4 bases and J dropped 0; count of bases not matched to a gene: 12. CDR3: CASSRTGTALLSGNTIYF. The CDR3 nucleotides are TGTGCCAGCTCACGGACCGGGACAGCACTACTCTCTGGAAACACCATATATTTT. The whole variable domain, remainder taken from reference TRBV18 and TRBJ1-3, is NAGVMQNPRHLVRRRGQEARLRCSPMKGHSHVYWYRQLPEEGLKFMVYLQKENIIDESGMPKERFSAEFPKEGPSILRIQQVVRGDSAAYFCASSRTGTALLSGNTIYFGEGSWLTVV.

This clone appeared a few times. This chain uses TRBV5-1 with TRBJ1-6; the D is unclear. Trimming cost V 3 bases and J 1 base, with 11 bases left between them. CDR3 size: 16 residues. The germline gives CDR1 SGHRS, CDR2 YFSETQ. The CDR3 nucleotides are TGCGCCAGCAGCTGGGAGCTGGCTTCCTATAATTCACCCCTCCACTTT. This gives the protein CASSWELASYNSPLHF.

The rearrangement links TRBV19 to TRBJ1-2; no clear D. This CDR3 region has 13 residues. Per germline, CDR1 LNHDA and CDR2 SQIVND (reference sequence). V lost 0 bases and J lost 4, with 6 bases in between. The CDR3 loop reads CASSIDTTYGYTF. The DNA for the CDR3 is TGTGCCAGTAGTATAGATACTACCTATGGCTACACCTTC. The full variable domain, in which reference TRBV19 and TRBJ1-2 provide the parts outside the CDR3, is DGGITQSPKYLFRKEGQNVTLSCEQNLNHDAMYWYRQDPGQGLRLIYYSQIVNDFQKGDIAEGYSVSREKKESFPLTVTSAQKNPTAFYLCASSIDTTYGYTFGSGTRLTVV.

V and J are TRBV27 and TRBJ2-7; TRBD2 agrees at 8 bases. With V trimmed by 6 bases and J by 3 bases, 10 bases remained unmatched. Germline V CDR1 and CDR2: MNHEY, SMNVEV (reference sequence). CDR3 size: 15 residues. CDR3 bases: TGTGCCAGCAGCCTCAACCCACTAGCGGACTACGAGCAGTACTTC. Translating it yields CASSLNPLADYEQYF.

The chain couples TRBV28 to TRBJ2-5; D perhaps matches TRBD1 (5 bases). The CDR3 extends over 16 amino acids. Germline-derived CDR1 and CDR2 are MDHEN and SYDVKM. V was pared by 1 base and J by 1 base, with 13 bases between. The CDR3 loop reads CASSLSLWGFQETQYF. As DNA, the CDR3 is TGTGCCAGCAGTTTATCTTTATGGGGCTTCCAAGAGACCCAGTACTTC.

The chain has TRBV3-1 (or the pseudogene TRBV3-2) and TRBJ2-2; the match to TRBD2 covers 11 bases. Per the germline V gene, CDR1 is LGHDT and CDR2 is YNNKEL (reference sequence). This CDR3 has 18 amino acids. V lost 0 bases, J lost 1 base, and 4 bases stayed unmatched. CDR3 bases: TGTGCCAGCAGCCAAGATTTGCTAGCGGGAGGGAACACCGGGGAGCTGTTTTTT. Protein: CASSQDLLAGGNTGELFF.

This clone is a singleton in its sample. This chain links TRBV3-1 (or the pseudogene TRBV3-2) with TRBJ1-2; TRBD1 agrees at 7 bases. Per the germline V gene, CDR1 is LGHDT and CDR2 is YNNKEL (reference sequence). This CDR3 spans 13 amino acids. V dropped 6 bases and J dropped 3; count of bases not matched to a gene: 4. The CDR3 loop reads CASSRDRDYGYTF. The CDR3 DNA sequence: TGTGCCAGCAGTCGCGACAGGGACTATGGCTACACCTTC.

The chain is built from TRBV19 and TRBJ1-3, with 7 positions matching TRBD1. Germline V gene data show CDR1 as LNHDA and CDR2 as SQIVND (reference sequence). Losses at the gene ends were 1 base for V and 0 bases for J; bases not matched to a gene: 6. CDR3 length equals 17 residues. The CDR3 DNA sequence: TGTGCCAGTAGTATAGGCCCGGGACAGAACTCTGGAAACACCATATATTTT. As protein: CASSIGPGQNSGNTIYF.

CDR3 amino acids: CASSLEGALTYEQYF. Here the CDR3 DNA reads TGTGCCAGCAGCTTGGAGGGGGCGCTGACCTACGAGCAGTACTTC. The chain links TRBV5-5 to TRBJ2-7; 7 bases match TRBD1. Trimming took 0 bases from V and 2 from J; bases not matched to a gene: 5. CDR1 SGHKS and CDR2 YYEKEE come from the germline V gene (reference sequence). The CDR3 has 15 amino acids.

V is TRBV3-1 (or the pseudogene TRBV3-2) and J is TRBJ2-1, with D possibly TRBD1 on 6 matching bases. Germline loops: CDR1 LGHDT, CDR2 YNNKEL (reference sequence). With 3 bases removed from V and 6 bases from J, the gap between germline ends came to 12 bases. The CDR3 consists of 14 residues. The CDR3 here is CASSHPGRGNEQFF. The DNA of the CDR3 is TGTGCCAGCAGCCACCCCGGCAGGGGCAATGAGCAGTTCTTC.

The chain has TRBV5-1 and TRBJ2-1, with 10 bases aligning to TRBD2. This CDR3 is built from 15 residues. Trimming took 2 bases from V and 7 from J; bases not matched to a gene: 6. CDR1 and CDR2 (germline): SGHRS, YFSETQ. The CDR3 is CASSLPSGSGNEQFF. CDR3 DNA sequence: TGCGCCAGCAGCTTACCTAGCGGGAGTGGGAATGAGCAGTTCTTC. Using reference TRBV5-1 and TRBJ2-1 for the parts outside the CDR3, the full variable domain is KAGVTQTPRYLIKTRGQQVTLSCSPISGHRSVSWYQQTPGQGLQFLFEYFSETQRNKGNFPGRFSGRQFSNSRSEMNVSTLELGDSALYLCASSLPSGSGNEQFFGPGTRLTVL.

V gene TRBV19 combines with J gene TRBJ2-3; D possibly corresponds to TRBD1 (6 bases). CDR1 and CDR2 (germline): LNHDA, SQIVND (reference sequence). The CDR3 loop spans 15 amino acids. V lost 6 bases to trimming and J lost 5 bases, with 18 bases between them. For the CDR3, the DNA is TGTGCCAGTAGCAACAGGGCCGGGCAGGTAGATACGCAGTATTTT. Its translation: CASSNRAGQVDTQYF.

CDR3 loop: CATSAGGMVETQYF. CDR3 bases: TGTGCCACCAGCGCAGGGGGAATGGTAGAGACCCAGTACTTC. The chain uses TRBV15 and TRBJ2-5, with 7 bases fitting TRBD1. Trimming removed 5 bases from V and 4 bases from J; junction bases left unmatched: 7. The CDR3 is made up of 14 amino acids. CDR1 LNHNV and CDR2 YYDKDF come from the germline V gene (reference sequence).

The V gene is TRBV5-1, the J gene TRBJ2-3; 7 positions agree with TRBD2. The CDR3 loop spans 15 amino acids. Looked up from germline, CDR1 is SGHRS and CDR2 is YFSETQ. With V trimmed by 0 bases and J by 2 bases, 3 bases remained unmatched. The CDR3 sequence is CASSLAGGYTDTQYF. The CDR3 coding sequence is TGCGCCAGCAGCTTGGCGGGAGGCTACACAGATACGCAGTATTTT.

DNA of the CDR3: TGTGCCAGCACCGGACAGGGCGGATACGAGCAGTACTTC. Its translation: CASTGQGGYEQYF. J is TRBJ2-7 and V is TRBV6-6, with 8 bases lining up with TRBD1. The CDR3 totals 13 residues. V was pared by 7 bases and J by 4 bases, with 6 bases of the junction left unmatched. Germline loops: CDR1 MNHNY, CDR2 SVGAGI (reference sequence).